The 17 T cell receptor beta chains below all came from one sample that was sequenced in a study of shared clonotypes between healthy human individuals. Clones were sequenced by immunoSEQ multiplex PCR, and TCRdb holds only the in-frame ones, with some missing. The sample has 190,000 or so clones; approximately 60% are singletons. Source material: memory CD4+ T cells sorted from blood. Regarding subset: CD45RA-negative fraction. The origin of the receptors is a man aged 30 to 39 in good health.

This clone was seen only once. The chain is built from TRBV7-2 and TRBJ2-3, with 14 bases identical to TRBD2. Germline CDR1 reads SGHTA; CDR2 reads FQGNSA. The CDR3 runs 17 residues. J was trimmed by 9 bases and V by 7 bases; bases with no gene match: 15. CDR3 sequence (DNA): TGTGCCAGCAACCCCCTAGATGGACTAGCGGGAGGCGGAACGCAGTATTTT. Translated: CASNPLDGLAGGGTQYF.

The rearrangement links TRBV18 to TRBJ1-1; D is possibly TRBD1 (5 bases). Between the trimmed V and J ends, which lost 3 bases and 7 bases, there was a span of 12 bases. The CDR3 covers 13 residues. CDR1 and CDR2 (germline): KGHSH, LQKENI. CDR3 sequence (DNA): TGTGCCAGCTCACCGTACGGGGGGATTGAAGCTTTCTTT. Encoded protein: CASSPYGGIEAFF.

This chain joins TRBV2 and TRBJ2-7, with D tentatively TRBD1 or TRBD2 (5 bases each). Looked up from germline, CDR1 is SNHLY and CDR2 is FYNNEI. V lost 10 bases to trimming and J lost 3 bases, with 13 bases between them. The CDR3 is made up of 12 amino acids. The CDR3 nucleotides are TGTGCCATCCCGGGGCAGGGCTACGAGCAGTACTTC. It is translated as CAIPGQGYEQYF.

The chain joins TRBV9 to TRBJ1-3, with unresolved D. V was clipped by 0 bases and J by 0 bases, with 4 bases between them. CDR1 is SGDLS and CDR2 is YYNGEE in the germline V gene. There are 14 residues in the CDR3. The CDR3 loop is CASSVASSGNTIYF. The CDR3 region has the DNA TGTGCCAGCAGCGTAGCAAGCTCTGGAAACACCATATATTTT.

About this clone: The germline gene is not matched at one end of the junction; a read error may be the cause. The chain carries TRBV18 and TRBJ2-1; D not certain. The CDR3 has 13 amino acids. The germline CDR1 and CDR2 sequences are KGHSH and LQKENI. CDR3 sequence: CASSPPVSVEQFF. CDR3 coding DNA: TGTGCCAGCTCCCCACCAGTAAGTGTAGAGCAGTTCTTC.

V usage is TRBV18 and J usage is TRBJ1-1, with D perhaps TRBD1 (6 bases). Germline CDR1 reads KGHSH; CDR2 reads LQKENI. The CDR3 is made up of 16 amino acids. Between the trimmed V and J ends, which lost 0 bases and 1 base, there was a span of 12 bases. CDR3 DNA: TGTGCCAGCTCACCACCGGTTCAAGGGGGGAACACTGAAGCTTTCTTT. The encoded protein is CASSPPVQGGNTEAFF.

The gene calls are TRBV29-1 and TRBJ2-1; tentatively, D is TRBD2 (5 bases). Germline CDR1 is SQVTM and CDR2 is ANQGSEA. The CDR3 is 15 amino acids. The V and J ends lost 5 bases and 0 bases respectively, with 14 bases between them. CDR3 in DNA: TGCAGCGTTATGACTATACTAGACTCCTACAATGAGCAGTTCTTC. As protein: CSVMTILDSYNEQFF.

CDR3 protein: CASKSNQREGHRETQYF. The CDR3, as DNA: TGTGCCAGTAAGAGCAACCAGCGGGAGGGCCACAGGGAGACCCAGTACTTC. This chain joins TRBV19 and TRBJ2-5; 10 bases match TRBD2. The CDR3 sequence is 17 residues long. With V trimmed by 7 bases and J by 5 bases, 16 bases remained unmatched. CDR1 and CDR2 (germline): LNHDA, SQIVND (reference sequence).

The CDR3 DNA is TGTGCCAGCAGCAAAGCGAACTCTGGGGCCAACGTCCTGACTTTC. Protein product: CASSKANSGANVLTF. The chain links TRBV21-1 to TRBJ2-6. TRBV21-1 is a known pseudogene. This CDR3 has 15 residues.

The chain couples TRBV15 to TRBJ1-5, with D uncertain. V shed 0 bases and J shed 6 bases, with 6 bases lying between them. The CDR3 contains 13 residues. CDR1 LNHNV and CDR2 YYDKDF come from the germline V gene (reference sequence). This CDR3 is CATSRDFPQPQHF. DNA of the CDR3: TGTGCCACCAGCAGAGATTTCCCTCAGCCCCAGCATTTT.

On this clone itself: A junction end diverges from the germline sequence, so it may reflect a read error. The chain couples TRBV7-7 to TRBJ2-7, with D unclear. CDR3 length: 15 amino acids. Germline V lookup: CDR1 SSHAT, CDR2 FNYEAQ (reference sequence). DNA of the CDR3: TGTGCTAGCAGCTTAGTCGGCCAAAGCTCCTACGAGCAGTACTTC. Protein: CASSLVGQSSYEQYF.

The genes are TRBV7-2 and TRBJ1-1, with TRBD1 matching 7 bases. The CDR3 loop spans 12 amino acids. Trimming at V came to 4 bases and at J to 7 bases, leaving 3 bases not matched to a gene. Per the germline V gene, CDR1 is SGHTA and CDR2 is FQGNSA. The CDR3 loop is CASSYNRGEAFF. CDR3 nucleotides: TGTGCCAGCAGCTATAACAGGGGTGAAGCTTTCTTT.

The genes are TRBV19 and TRBJ2-2; 7 nucleotides agree with TRBD1. Germline V gene lookup returns CDR1 LNHDA and CDR2 SQIVND (reference sequence). The CDR3 totals 15 residues. The trim removed 7 bases at V and 2 bases at J, leaving 7 bases unmatched. The CDR3 reads CASTFRGINTGELFF. CDR3 nucleotides: TGTGCCAGTACGTTCAGGGGGATTAACACCGGGGAGCTGTTTTTT.

This rearrangement joins TRBV27 to TRBJ2-2; possibly TRBD1 or TRBD2 for D (5 bases each). Trimming removed 2 bases at V and 4 bases at J, with 8 bases between. The CDR3 has 14 residues. Germline assignment: CDR1 MNHEY and CDR2 SMNVEV (reference sequence). CDR3 loop: CASSLGTFTGELFF. DNA of the CDR3: TGTGCCAGCAGTTTAGGGACGTTCACCGGGGAGCTGTTTTTT.

The rearrangement uses TRBV18 and TRBJ2-1, with D perhaps TRBD2 (5 bases). Trimming removed 3 bases at V and 3 bases at J, with 15 bases between. The CDR3 is 16 residues long. CDR1 and CDR2 from the germline V gene are KGHSH and LQKENI. CDR3 sequence: CASSPVEGFHYNEQFF. The DNA of the CDR3 is TGTGCCAGCTCACCCGTAGAGGGCTTCCACTACAATGAGCAGTTCTTC.

This rearrangement joins TRBV30 to TRBJ2-2, with 16 bases fitting TRBD2. Per the germline V gene, CDR1 is GTSNPN and CDR2 is SVGIG (reference sequence). After removal of 3 bases from V and 6 bases from J, the junction contained 13 bases not matched to a gene. The CDR3 is 19 residues long. The CDR3, as DNA: TGTGCCTGGAGACCTTTAGGGACTAGCGGGAGGGGAAGACCCGGGGAGCTGTTTTTT. This translates into CAWRPLGTSGRGRPGELFF. Full variable domain (remainder filled in from reference TRBV30 and TRBJ2-2): SQTIHQWPATLVQPVGSPLSLECTVEGTSNPNLYWYRQAAGRGLQLLFYSVGIGQISSEVPQNLSASRPQDRQFILSSKKLLLSDSGFYLCAWRPLGTSGRGRPGELFFGEGSRLTVL.

A single count supports this clone. The chain employs TRBV5-1 and TRBJ2-3; TRBD2 aligns across 7 bases. Looked up from germline, CDR1 is SGHRS and CDR2 is YFSETQ. The V and J ends lost 3 bases and 2 bases, in that order; junction bases with no gene match: 3. This CDR3 comprises 14 residues. Here the CDR3 reads CASSSGTITDTQYF. DNA for the CDR3: TGCGCCAGCAGCTCCGGGACTATCACAGATACGCAGTATTTT.